These 23 T cell receptor beta chains share one sample of origin, sequenced in a study of T cell responses to AZD1222 COVID-19 vaccine (dated by TCRdb to 2020 to 2023). Explained via the paper, the time point label denotes: baseline before first vaccination. The method was the immunoSEQ multiplex PCR assay. TCRdb re-hosts the immuneACCESS table, in-frame sequences only. Its copies lack some clones; in the studies checked, an unresolved V gene accounts for under half of them, and the cause for the rest is not known. This sample is represented by around 78,000 clones; around 90% of them were singletons. Approximately 25% of the sample is taken by the ten largest. Sample: peripheral blood, taken on day 0 of AZD1222 vaccination. These receptor sequences come from an adult in good health.

The chain combines TRBV21-1 with TRBJ2-2. TRBV21-1 is noted as a pseudogene. CDR3 length: 20 residues. The CDR3 is CASSAPTGREPYPNTGELFF. In DNA form, the CDR3 reads TGTGCCAGCAGCGCCCCGACAGGGAGGGAACCCTATCCGAACACCGGGGAGCTGTTTTTT.

V gene TRBV2 combines with J gene TRBJ1-1; TRBD1 might be the D (6 bases). This CDR3 is built from 13 residues. Per germline, CDR1 SNHLY and CDR2 FYNNEI. V dropped 6 bases and J dropped 1 base, with 9 bases sitting between them. The CDR3 reads CASRLTGNTEAFF. The CDR3 nucleotides read TGTGCCAGCAGGTTGACAGGGAACACTGAAGCTTTCTTT.

The rearrangement links TRBV19 to TRBJ1-5; D possibly corresponds to TRBD1 (5 bases). Germline V gives CDR1 LNHDA, CDR2 SQIVND (reference sequence). CDR3 size: 13 residues. The V and J ends lost 1 base and 7 bases respectively, with 8 bases between them. CDR3 in amino acids: CASSIAGNQPQHF. In DNA form, the CDR3 reads TGTGCCAGTAGTATAGCAGGGAACCAGCCCCAGCATTTT.

The chain is built from TRBV11-2 and TRBJ1-2, with 7 nucleotides matching TRBD1. The CDR3 is 16 amino acids. Germline CDR1 is SGHAT and CDR2 is FQNNGV. Trimming cost V 5 bases and J 8 bases; bases outside gene matches: 17. The CDR3 sequence is CASSPGGAGVVWGYTF. The CDR3 nucleotides read TGTGCCAGCAGCCCAGGGGGGGCAGGGGTAGTCTGGGGCTACACCTTC.

V usage is TRBV18 and J usage is TRBJ2-3; TRBD2 agrees at 7 bases. J gave up 4 bases and V 1 base, and 8 bases lay outside the gene matches. The CDR3 contains 16 residues. CDR1 KGHSH and CDR2 LQKENI come from the germline V gene. CDR3 nucleotide sequence: TGTGCCAGCTCACCACGGCGGCAGGCGGGGGCAGATACGCAGTATTTT. Protein: CASSPRRQAGADTQYF.

This chain joins TRBV19 and TRBJ1-6; maybe TRBD1 (5 bases). The CDR3 sequence is 16 residues long. V lost 5 bases to trimming and J lost 2 bases, with 13 bases between them. CDR1 is LNHDA, CDR2 SQIVND, per germline (reference sequence). The CDR3 loop is CASSPRWGTYNSPLHF. The CDR3 DNA sequence: TGTGCCAGTAGTCCCCGTTGGGGGACCTATAATTCACCCCTCCACTTT.

In its sample, this clone was seen a few times. The chain couples TRBV6-5 to TRBJ2-3, with D possibly matching TRBD2 (6 bases). Germline CDR1 is MNHEY and CDR2 is SVGAGI. V dropped 0 bases and J dropped 5 bases, with 15 bases sitting between them. The CDR3 length is 16 residues. CDR3 amino acids: CASSYSETGGGDTQYF. The CDR3 DNA reads as TGTGCCAGCAGTTACTCGGAGACTGGGGGAGGAGATACGCAGTATTTT.

DNA for the CDR3: TGTGCCAGCTCACCACGTACTGAAGCTTTCTTT. Its protein product is CASSPRTEAFF. V gene TRBV18 combines with J gene TRBJ1-1, with D uncertain. Trimming took off 1 base at V and 5 bases at J, with 2 bases between the two ends. CDR3 length: 11 residues. Germline V CDR1 and CDR2: KGHSH, LQKENI.

This sequence joins TRBV29-1 and TRBJ2-7; 10 bases match TRBD2. Looked up from germline, CDR1 is SQVTM and CDR2 is ANQGSEA. The CDR3 sequence is 14 residues long. Trimming at V came to 4 bases and at J to 3 bases, leaving 6 bases not matched to a gene. CDR3 DNA: TGCAGCGTTGTTGGGGCTAGCGGGGGCTACGAGCAGTACTTC. It yields the protein CSVVGASGGYEQYF.

This sequence joins TRBV3-1 (or the pseudogene TRBV3-2) and TRBJ2-1, with 13 bases aligning to TRBD2. The CDR3 length is 22 residues. Losses at the gene ends were 1 base for V and 2 bases for J; bases not matched to a gene: 17. From germline, CDR1 is LGHDT and CDR2 YNNKEL (reference sequence). CDR3 bases: TGTGCCAGCAGCCAAGGAAGAGGGAGTTACCGACTAGCGGGGGGAACCTACAATGAGCAGTTCTTC. It yields the protein CASSQGRGSYRLAGGTYNEQFF.

The chain carries TRBV5-6 and TRBJ1-6, with 7 bases identical to TRBD1. The CDR3 runs to 15 residues. Germline CDR1 SGHDT, CDR2 YYEEEE. The J segment lost 10 bases and the V segment lost 3 bases, leaving 10 bases of the junction unmatched. The chain's CDR3 is CASSSRDSQQSPLHF. CDR3 DNA sequence: TGTGCCAGCAGCTCCCGGGACAGCCAGCAGTCACCCCTCCACTTT.

The V call is TRBV19, the J call TRBJ1-5; D uncertain. Trimming took off 8 bases at V and 9 bases at J, with 20 bases between the two ends. Germline CDR1 LNHDA, CDR2 SQIVND (reference sequence). The CDR3 sequence is 14 residues long. In DNA form, the CDR3 reads TGTGCCAGTCGCGGGAGAGAAGGAGCCCGGCCCCAGCATTTT. Residues: CASRGREGARPQHF.

This chain joins TRBV19 and TRBJ1-2, with 7 bases aligning to TRBD1. The germline V gene encodes CDR1 LNHDA and CDR2 SQIVND (reference sequence). The CDR3 spans 13 residues. V trimming: 9 bases; J trimming: 3 bases; junction bases outside the gene matches: 7. The CDR3 here is CASKRGLDYGYTF. In DNA, the CDR3 is TGTGCCAGCAAAAGGGGGCTGGACTATGGCTACACCTTC.

This chain joins TRBV6-2 or TRBV6-3 and TRBJ2-7, with D unclear. V dropped 2 bases and J dropped 0 bases, with 5 bases sitting between them. Germline loops: CDR1 MNHEY, CDR2 SVGEGT. The CDR3 loop spans 13 amino acids. CDR3 region: CASSYGTSYEQYF. DNA for the CDR3: TGTGCCAGCAGTTACGGAACCTCCTACGAGCAGTACTTC.

This chain links TRBV7-2 with TRBJ1-3; no clear D gene. V lost 0 bases to trimming and J lost 0 bases, with 9 bases between them. The CDR3 is 16 residues long. The germline V gene encodes CDR1 SGHTA and CDR2 FQGNSA. This CDR3 is CASSLATASSGNTIYF. Written as DNA, the CDR3 is TGTGCCAGCAGCTTAGCGACGGCGAGCTCTGGAAACACCATATATTTT.

The chain combines TRBV7-9 with TRBJ2-1; D gene uncertain. V gave up 0 bases and J gave up 8 bases, with 5 bases separating them. Germline V gene data show CDR1 as SEHNR and CDR2 as FQNEAQ (reference sequence). The CDR3 loop spans 12 amino acids. CDR3 bases: TGTGCCAGCAGCTTAGCTCCCCATGAGCAGTTCTTC. It yields the protein CASSLAPHEQFF.

The chain is built from TRBV6-1 and TRBJ1-3; D is unresolved. Trimming took 2 bases from V and 5 from J, leaving 10 bases between them. This CDR3 spans 14 amino acids. Germline CDR1 and CDR2: MNHNS and SASEGT. In nucleotides, the CDR3 is TGTGCCAGCAGTGAATGGTCCCGTAGAAACACCATATATTTT. This gives the protein CASSEWSRRNTIYF.

The CDR3 DNA follows: TGCGCCAGCGGAGACAGGGCCACTGAAGCTTTCTTT. Translated: CASGDRATEAFF. The chain joins TRBV10-1 to TRBJ1-1; 7 bases map to TRBD1. Per the germline V gene, CDR1 is WNHNN and CDR2 is SYGVQD (reference sequence). V trimming: 8 bases; J trimming: 4 bases; junction bases outside the gene matches: 4. The CDR3 is 12 residues long.

This chain connects TRBV6-5 to TRBJ1-1; D unclear. CDR1 MNHEY and CDR2 SVGAGI come from the germline V gene. Trimming shortened V by 1 base and J by 0 bases, and 6 bases separated the two germline ends. This CDR3 region has 14 residues. The CDR3 reads CASSYYGMNTEAFF. CDR3 coding DNA: TGTGCCAGCAGTTACTATGGTATGAACACTGAAGCTTTCTTT.

V usage is TRBV4-2 and J usage is TRBJ2-2, with TRBD1 as a possible D gene (6 bases). The CDR3 has 16 amino acids. In germline, CDR1 is LGHNA, CDR2 YNFKEQ. The V end lost 4 bases, the J end lost 6 bases, and 18 bases lay between the germline ends. The CDR3 sequence: CASSLNQGIIAGELFF. In nucleotides, the CDR3 is TGTGCCAGCAGCCTCAATCAGGGGATCATAGCCGGGGAGCTGTTTTTT.

The CDR3 DNA is TGTGCCAGCAGCGTGAGCGGACAGGGGCACAATGAGCAGTTCTTC. Translated, it gives CASSVSGQGHNEQFF. The chain uses TRBV9 and TRBJ2-1; 9 bases agree with TRBD1. V shed 2 bases, J shed 5 bases, and the junction held 5 bases outside the gene matches. CDR3 size: 15 residues. The V gene's germline CDR1 is SGDLS and CDR2 YYNGEE. The whole variable domain, filled in from reference TRBV9 and TRBJ2-1, reads DSGVTQTPKHLITATGQRVTLRCSPRSGDLSVYWYQQSLDQGLQFLIQYYNGEERAKGNILERFSAQQFPDLHSELNLSSLELGDSALYFCASSVSGQGHNEQFFGPGTRLTVL.

V gene TRBV7-6 combines with J gene TRBJ2-7, with D perhaps assigned TRBD1 or TRBD2 (7 bases each). Trimming stripped 4 bases from V and 2 bases from J, with 15 bases between. This CDR3 is 15 amino acids long. In germline, CDR1 is SGHVS, CDR2 FNYEAQ. The CDR3 protein is CASSSQGGAPYEQYF. The CDR3, as DNA: TGTGCCAGCAGCTCGCAGGGGGGGGCCCCCTACGAGCAGTACTTC.

The gene calls are TRBV5-1 and TRBJ1-3; D is possibly TRBD1 (6 bases). The V gene lost 3 bases and the J gene lost 4 bases, with 8 bases spanning the gap. The CDR3 covers 13 residues. The V gene's germline CDR1 is SGHRS and CDR2 YFSETQ. The CDR3 sequence is CASSSDSGNTIYF. For the CDR3, the DNA is TGCGCCAGCAGCTCGGACAGCGGAAACACCATATATTTT.